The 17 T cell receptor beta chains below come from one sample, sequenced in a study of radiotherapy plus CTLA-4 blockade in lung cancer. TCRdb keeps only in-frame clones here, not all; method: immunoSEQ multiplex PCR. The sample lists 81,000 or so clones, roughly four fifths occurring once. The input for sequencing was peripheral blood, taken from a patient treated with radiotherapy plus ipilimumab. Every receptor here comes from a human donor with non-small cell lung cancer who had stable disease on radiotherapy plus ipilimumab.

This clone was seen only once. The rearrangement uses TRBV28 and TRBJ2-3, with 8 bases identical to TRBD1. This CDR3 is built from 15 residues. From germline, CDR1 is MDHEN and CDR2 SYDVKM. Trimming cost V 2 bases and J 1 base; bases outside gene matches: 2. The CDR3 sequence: CASSLGGQGTDTQYF. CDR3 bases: TGTGCCAGCAGTTTAGGGGGACAGGGCACAGATACGCAGTATTTT.

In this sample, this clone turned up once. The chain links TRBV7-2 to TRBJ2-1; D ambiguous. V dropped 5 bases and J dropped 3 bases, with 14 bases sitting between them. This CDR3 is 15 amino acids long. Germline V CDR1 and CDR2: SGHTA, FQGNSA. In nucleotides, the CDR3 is TGTGCCAGCAGCCCTCGCCCTGGCGACTACAATGAGCAGTTCTTC. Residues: CASSPRPGDYNEQFF.

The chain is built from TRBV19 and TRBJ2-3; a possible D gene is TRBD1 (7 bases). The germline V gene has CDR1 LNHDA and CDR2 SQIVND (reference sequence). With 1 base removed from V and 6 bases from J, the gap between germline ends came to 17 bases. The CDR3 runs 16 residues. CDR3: CASSIGAGGPEDTQYF. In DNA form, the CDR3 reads TGTGCCAGTAGTATAGGAGCAGGGGGGCCGGAGGATACGCAGTATTTT.

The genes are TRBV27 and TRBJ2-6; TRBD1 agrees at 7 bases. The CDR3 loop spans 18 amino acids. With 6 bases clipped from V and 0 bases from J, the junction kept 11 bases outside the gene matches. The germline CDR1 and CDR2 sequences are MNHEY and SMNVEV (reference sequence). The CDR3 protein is CASRGARGSRSGANVLTF. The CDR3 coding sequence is TGTGCCAGCAGAGGGGCCAGGGGGTCCCGCTCTGGGGCCAACGTCCTGACTTTC.

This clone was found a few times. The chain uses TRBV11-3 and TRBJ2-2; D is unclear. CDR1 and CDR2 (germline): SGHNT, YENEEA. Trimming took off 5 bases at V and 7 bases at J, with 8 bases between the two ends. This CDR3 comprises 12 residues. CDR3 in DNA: TGTGCCAGCAGCAGGGAACGCGGGGAGCTGTTTTTT. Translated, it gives CASSRERGELFF.

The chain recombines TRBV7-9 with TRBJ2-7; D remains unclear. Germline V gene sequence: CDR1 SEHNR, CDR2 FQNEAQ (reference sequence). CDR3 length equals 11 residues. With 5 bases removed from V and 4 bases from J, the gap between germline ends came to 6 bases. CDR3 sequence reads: CASSPQYEQYF. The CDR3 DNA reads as TGTGCCAGCAGCCCCCAATACGAGCAGTACTTC.

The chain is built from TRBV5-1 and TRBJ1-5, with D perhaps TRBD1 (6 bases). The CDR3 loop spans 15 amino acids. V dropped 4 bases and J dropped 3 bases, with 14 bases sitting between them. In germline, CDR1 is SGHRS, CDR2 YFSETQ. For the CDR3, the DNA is TGCGCCAGCAGCCTAACGACAGGAGTCAATCAGCCCCAGCATTTT. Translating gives CASSLTTGVNQPQHF.

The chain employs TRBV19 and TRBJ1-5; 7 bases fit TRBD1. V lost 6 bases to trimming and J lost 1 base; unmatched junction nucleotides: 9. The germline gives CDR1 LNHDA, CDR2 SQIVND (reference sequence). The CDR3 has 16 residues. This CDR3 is CASRDRVFSSNQPQHF. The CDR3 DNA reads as TGTGCCAGTAGAGACAGGGTTTTCTCGAGCAATCAGCCCCAGCATTTT.

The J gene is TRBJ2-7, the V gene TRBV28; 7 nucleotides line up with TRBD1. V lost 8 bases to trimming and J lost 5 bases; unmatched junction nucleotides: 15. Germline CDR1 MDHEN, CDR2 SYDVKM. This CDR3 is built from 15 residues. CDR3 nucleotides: TGTGCCAGCCCCCCCGTCGGCAGGGGGATACACGAGCAGTACTTC. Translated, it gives CASPPVGRGIHEQYF.

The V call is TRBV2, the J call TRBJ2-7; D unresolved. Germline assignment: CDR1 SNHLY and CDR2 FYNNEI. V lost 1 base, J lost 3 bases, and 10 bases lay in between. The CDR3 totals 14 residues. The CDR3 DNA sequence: TGTGCCAGCAGTGAAGTCGTAGCCCGCTACGAGCAGTACTTC. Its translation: CASSEVVARYEQYF.

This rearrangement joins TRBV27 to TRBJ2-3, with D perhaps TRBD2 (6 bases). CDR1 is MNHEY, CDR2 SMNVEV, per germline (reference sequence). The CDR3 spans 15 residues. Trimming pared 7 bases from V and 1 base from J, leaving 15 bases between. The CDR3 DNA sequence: TGTGCCAGCATTAAGGGGCGGGGCGGCACAGATACGCAGTATTTT. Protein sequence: CASIKGRGGTDTQYF.

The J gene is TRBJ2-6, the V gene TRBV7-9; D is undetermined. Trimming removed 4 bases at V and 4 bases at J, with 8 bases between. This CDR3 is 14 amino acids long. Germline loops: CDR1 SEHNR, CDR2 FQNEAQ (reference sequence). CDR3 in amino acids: CASSSNLGANVLTF. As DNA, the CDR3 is TGTGCCAGCAGCTCCAATCTGGGGGCCAACGTCCTGACTTTC.

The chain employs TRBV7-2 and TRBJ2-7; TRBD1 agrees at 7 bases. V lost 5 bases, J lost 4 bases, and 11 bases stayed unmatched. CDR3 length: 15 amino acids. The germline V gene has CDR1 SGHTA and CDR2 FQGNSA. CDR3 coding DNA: TGTGCCAGCAGCCCACTGCCCGGGACAGTGTACGAGCAGTACTTC. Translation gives CASSPLPGTVYEQYF.

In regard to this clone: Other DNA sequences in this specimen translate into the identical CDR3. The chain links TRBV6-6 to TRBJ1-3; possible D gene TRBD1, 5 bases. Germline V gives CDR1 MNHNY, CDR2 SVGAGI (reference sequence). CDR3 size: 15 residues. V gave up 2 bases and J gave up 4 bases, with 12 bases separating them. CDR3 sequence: CASSYEGISGNTIYF. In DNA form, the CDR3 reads TGTGCCAGCAGTTACGAGGGGATTTCAGGAAACACCATATATTTT.

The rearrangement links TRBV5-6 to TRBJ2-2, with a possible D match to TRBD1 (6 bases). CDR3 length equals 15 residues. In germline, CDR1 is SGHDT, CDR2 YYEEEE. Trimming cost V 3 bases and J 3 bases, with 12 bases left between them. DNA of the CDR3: TGTGCCAGCAGCTCTTACAGGGTGGACACCGGGGAGCTGTTTTTT. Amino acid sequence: CASSSYRVDTGELFF.

DNA of the CDR3: TGTGCCAGCTCGACAGGACAGGGGAACTCTGGAAACACCATATATTTT. It encodes CASSTGQGNSGNTIYF. V and J are TRBV18 and TRBJ1-3; TRBD1 aligns across 9 bases. Trimming took 6 bases from V and 0 from J; bases not matched to a gene: 6. The CDR3 spans 16 residues. Germline values: CDR1 KGHSH, CDR2 LQKENI. Complete variable domain (other parts from reference TRBV18 and TRBJ1-3): NAGVMQNPRHLVRRRGQEARLRCSPMKGHSHVYWYRQLPEEGLKFMVYLQKENIIDESGMPKERFSAEFPKEGPSILRIQQVVRGDSAAYFCASSTGQGNSGNTIYFGEGSWLTVV.

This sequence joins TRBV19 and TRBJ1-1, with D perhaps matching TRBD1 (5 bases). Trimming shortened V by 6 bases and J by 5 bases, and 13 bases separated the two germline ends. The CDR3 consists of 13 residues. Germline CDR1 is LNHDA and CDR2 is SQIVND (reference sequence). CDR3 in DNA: TGTGCCAGTAGAAGTGGGGCGCCTACTGAAGCTTTCTTT. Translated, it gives CASRSGAPTEAFF. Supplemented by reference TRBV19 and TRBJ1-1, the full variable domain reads DGGITQSPKYLFRKEGQNVTLSCEQNLNHDAMYWYRQDPGQGLRLIYYSQIVNDFQKGDIAEGYSVSREKKESFPLTVTSAQKNPTAFYLCASRSGAPTEAFFGQGTRLTVV.